This T cell receptor (beta chain) stems from a study of T cell responses to AZD1222 COVID-19 vaccine. Study-level findings and limits: Clonal diversity was possibly underestimated, and the donors were mostly white British, with more females.

Concerning this clone: What it binds is not known.

Libraries were prepared by immunoSEQ multiplex PCR; TCRdb keeps only in-frame clonotypes and omits some of them. The sample lists about 170,000 clones, 80% to 90% seen once, with 6% to 8% in the top ten. This clonotype was obtained from an adult in good health. The source was peripheral blood, collected on day 0 of AZD1222 vaccination.

In nucleotides, the CDR3 is TGCAGCGTGGATCAAGGATATTCGGAGACCCAGTACTTC. This translates into CSVDQGYSETQYF. This chain joins TRBV29-1 and TRBJ2-5; the D is unclear. The CDR3 has 13 amino acids. The germline V gene encodes CDR1 SQVTM and CDR2 ANQGSEA. Trimming pared 6 bases from V and 5 bases from J, leaving 16 bases between.